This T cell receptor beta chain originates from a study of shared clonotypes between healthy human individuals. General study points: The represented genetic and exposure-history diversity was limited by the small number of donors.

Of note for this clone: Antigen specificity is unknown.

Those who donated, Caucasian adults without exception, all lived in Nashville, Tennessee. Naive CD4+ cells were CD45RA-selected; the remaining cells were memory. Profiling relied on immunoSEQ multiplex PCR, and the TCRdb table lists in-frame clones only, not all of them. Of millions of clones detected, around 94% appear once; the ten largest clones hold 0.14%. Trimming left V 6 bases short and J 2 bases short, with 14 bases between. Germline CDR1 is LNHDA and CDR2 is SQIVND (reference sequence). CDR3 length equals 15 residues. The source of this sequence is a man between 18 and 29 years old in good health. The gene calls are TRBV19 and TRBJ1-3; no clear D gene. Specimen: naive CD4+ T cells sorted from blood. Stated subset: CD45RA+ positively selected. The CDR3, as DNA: TGTGCCAGTAGCCTTGGCAAAAAAACTGGAAACACCATATATTTT. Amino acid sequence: CASSLGKKTGNTIYF.